These 18 T cell receptor beta chains were all obtained from the same sample, sequenced in a study of OX40 agonist ivuxolimab in advanced cancers. Measured with immunoSEQ multiplex PCR; TCRdb has only the in-frame clones, and not every one. The repertoire holds around 30,000 clones, with 82% as singletons. The sample in question was CD4+ or CD8+ T cells sorted from blood, obtained in a trial of the OX40 agonist ivuxolimab. These receptors all stem from an adult with an advanced solid tumor such as melanoma, head and neck, liver or kidney cancer.

The chain is built from TRBV5-1 and TRBJ2-5, with TRBD1 identical over 7 bases. Trimming cost V 4 bases and J 2 bases; bases outside gene matches: 5. CDR1 and CDR2 (germline): SGHRS, YFSETQ. The CDR3 contains 14 residues. The CDR3 here is CASSTGTAQETQYF. CDR3 nucleotide sequence: TGCGCCAGCAGCACCGGGACAGCTCAAGAGACCCAGTACTTC.

The chain employs TRBV4-3 and TRBJ2-5; D possibly corresponds to TRBD2 (5 bases). The DNA end lines up better with TRBJ2-7; the J call may be wrong. Germline loops: CDR1 LGHNA, CDR2 YSLEER. The CDR3 spans 15 residues. CDR3 coding DNA: TGCGCCAGCAGCCAAGACGCGGGTGCCCCCTACGAGCAGTACTTC. Its protein is CASSQDAGAPYEQYF.

The V gene is TRBV14, the J gene TRBJ2-1; 8 bases fit TRBD2. This CDR3 has 16 amino acids. After removal of 1 base from V and 8 bases from J, the junction contained 10 bases not matched to a gene. Germline V lookup: CDR1 SGHDN, CDR2 FVKESK. CDR3 nucleotide sequence: TGTGCCAGCAGCCAAGTGGGCTGGACTAGCAGCGATGAGCAGTTCTTC. Translated, it gives CASSQVGWTSSDEQFF.

The sample holds a few counts of this clone. V and J are TRBV7-2 and TRBJ1-2; D gene uncertain. V dropped 1 base and J dropped 8 bases, with 5 bases sitting between them. Germline CDR1 is SGHTA and CDR2 is FQGNSA. The length of the CDR3 is 11 residues. The CDR3 DNA is TGTGCCAGCAGCTTAGTGAGGGGCTACACCTTC. Translation gives CASSLVRGYTF. Using reference TRBV7-2 and TRBJ1-2 for the parts outside the CDR3, the full variable domain is GAGVSQSPSNKVTEKGKDVELRCDPISGHTALYWYRQSLGQGLEFLIYFQGNSAPDKSGLPSDRFSAERTGGSVSTLTIQRTQQEDSAVYLCASSLVRGYTFGSGTRLTVV.

V usage is TRBV5-1 and J usage is TRBJ2-3, with D unclear. CDR3 size: 16 residues. The V end lost 2 bases, the J end lost 2 bases, and 15 bases lay between the germline ends. Germline loops: CDR1 SGHRS, CDR2 YFSETQ. CDR3 region: CASSFTGWMATDTQYF. In DNA, the CDR3 is TGCGCCAGCAGCTTCACGGGCTGGATGGCCACAGATACGCAGTATTTT.

V is TRBV7-2 and J is TRBJ2-7; 8 bases match TRBD2. The V segment lost 5 bases and the J segment 2 bases; nucleotides outside the gene matches: 8. The germline V gene encodes CDR1 SGHTA and CDR2 FQGNSA. CDR3 size: 15 residues. DNA for the CDR3: TGTGCCAGCAGCCAAACCCCGGGACTAGCCTACGAGCAGTACTTC. It specifies CASSQTPGLAYEQYF.

V and J are TRBV2 and TRBJ2-1; D perhaps matches TRBD2 (6 bases). CDR1 is SNHLY, CDR2 FYNNEI, per germline. Trimming cost V 4 bases and J 0 bases, with 10 bases left between them. The CDR3 sequence is 15 residues long. CDR3 DNA sequence: TGTGCCAGCAGTGGTCTAGCGATCTCCTACAATGAGCAGTTCTTC. Translated, it gives CASSGLAISYNEQFF.

The chain combines TRBV5-1 with TRBJ2-5; D gene uncertain. The CDR3 runs to 13 residues. The V end lost 2 bases, the J end lost 4 bases, and 9 bases lay between the germline ends. Per the germline V gene, CDR1 is SGHRS and CDR2 is YFSETQ. The CDR3 sequence is CASSLQGRETQYF. CDR3 nucleotide sequence: TGCGCCAGCAGCTTACAAGGGCGAGAGACCCAGTACTTC. Full variable domain (remainder filled in from reference TRBV5-1 and TRBJ2-5): KAGVTQTPRYLIKTRGQQVTLSCSPISGHRSVSWYQQTPGQGLQFLFEYFSETQRNKGNFPGRFSGRQFSNSRSEMNVSTLELGDSALYLCASSLQGRETQYFGPGTRLLVL.

The V call is TRBV11-3, the J call TRBJ2-1, with TRBD1 matching over 9 bases. The germline gives CDR1 SGHNT, CDR2 YENEEA. CDR3 length equals 15 residues. Trimming at V came to 5 bases and at J to 5 bases, leaving 7 bases not matched to a gene. The CDR3 here is CASSKQGAQNNEQFF. The CDR3 region has the DNA TGTGCCAGCAGCAAACAGGGGGCTCAGAACAATGAGCAGTTCTTC.

This clone was found a few times. The rearrangement joins TRBV19 to TRBJ1-5; tentative D call: TRBD1 (6 bases). V was cut by 7 bases and J by 6 bases, with 13 bases left in between. The CDR3 has 13 residues. Per the germline V gene, CDR1 is LNHDA and CDR2 is SQIVND (reference sequence). The CDR3 nucleotides are TGTGCCAGTAATATCTGGGGGCGTCAGCCCCAGCATTTT. Translation: CASNIWGRQPQHF.

J is TRBJ2-5 and V is TRBV30; D might be TRBD1 (6 bases). Germline-derived CDR1 and CDR2 are GTSNPN and SVGIG (reference sequence). This CDR3 comprises 14 residues. With 1 base removed from V and 5 bases from J, the gap between germline ends came to 14 bases. CDR3 amino acids: CAWSAAGVRETQYF. DNA for the CDR3: TGTGCCTGGAGTGCTGCAGGGGTGCGGGAGACCCAGTACTTC.

The chain recombines TRBV30 with TRBJ1-1; D uncertain. V was pared by 0 bases and J by 3 bases, with 8 bases between. The CDR3 spans 13 residues. Germline loops: CDR1 GTSNPN, CDR2 SVGIG (reference sequence). The DNA of the CDR3 is TGTGCCTGGAGTGTTGGAGGGCACACTGAAGCTTTCTTT. This translates into CAWSVGGHTEAFF.

The J gene is TRBJ1-5, the V gene TRBV10-3; 8 positions match TRBD1. CDR3 size: 12 residues. Germline V lookup: CDR1 ENHRY, CDR2 SYGVKD. The J segment lost 7 bases and the V segment lost 11 bases, leaving 7 bases of the junction unmatched. The CDR3 loop is CAVAGGGQPQHF. For the CDR3, the DNA is TGTGCCGTCGCAGGGGGCGGGCAGCCCCAGCATTTT.

The chain combines TRBV4-1 with TRBJ1-2; D is unresolved. The CDR3 length is 15 residues. CDR1 and CDR2 (germline): MGHRA, YSYEKL. Trimming removed 0 bases at V and 4 bases at J, with 12 bases between. CDR3 bases: TGCGCCAGCAGCCAAGATGAGAGCGGGGTCTATGGCTACACCTTC. Translating gives CASSQDESGVYGYTF.

The rearrangement uses TRBV28 and TRBJ1-5; D is possibly TRBD1 (5 bases). This CDR3 has 14 residues. CDR1 is MDHEN, CDR2 SYDVKM, per germline. The V gene lost 6 bases and the J gene lost 3 bases, with 12 bases spanning the gap. In nucleotides, the CDR3 is TGTGCCAGCAGCCCTACAGGTTTCAATCAGCCCCAGCATTTT. It specifies CASSPTGFNQPQHF.

The genes are TRBV15 and TRBJ2-2; TRBD1 matches 8 bases. J gave up 5 bases and V 1 base, and 3 bases lay outside the gene matches. The germline CDR1 and CDR2 sequences are LNHNV and YYDKDF (reference sequence). The CDR3 consists of 15 residues. The CDR3 spells CATSRGGQGTGELFF. The CDR3 DNA sequence: TGTGCCACCAGCAGAGGAGGACAGGGAACCGGGGAGCTGTTTTTT.

The chain combines TRBV2 with TRBJ2-4; D gene unclear. Germline V gene data show CDR1 as SNHLY and CDR2 as FYNNEI. The ends were cut back, 4 bases at V and 4 bases at J, with 8 bases in the middle. The CDR3 contains 13 residues. The CDR3 sequence: CASSVVSKNIQYF. As DNA, the CDR3 is TGTGCCAGCAGTGTGGTCAGTAAAAACATTCAGTACTTC.

This chain links TRBV2 with TRBJ1-2; 9 bases agree with TRBD1. The CDR3 has 15 amino acids. Germline CDR1 reads SNHLY; CDR2 reads FYNNEI. V shed 5 bases and J 2 bases; nucleotides not matched to a gene: 6. In nucleotides, the CDR3 is TGTGCCAGCAGTCCTGGGACAGGGAGGAACTATGGCTACACCTTC. It codes for CASSPGTGRNYGYTF.